The clone carrying this T cell receptor (beta chain) was counted only a few times. As yet, its antigen is unknown. This specimen belongs to a study of shared clonotypes between healthy human individuals. As for the study in general: A couple of women and a few men aged 18 to 49 made up the donors. Overall study results and limits: Non-shared clonotypes displayed generation probabilities falling below those of clonotypes present in all four donors.

CDR3 length: 15 residues. Germline V gene data show CDR1 as SEHNR and CDR2 as FQNEAQ (reference sequence). The ends lost 5 bases at V and 3 bases at J; junction bases unmatched: 5. The repertoire was sequenced with immunoSEQ multiplex PCR; TCRdb's copy has only in-frame clones and lacks some. The data show about 2,500,000 clones, about 92% seen once. The sample consisted of naive CD4+ T cells sorted from blood. The subset is: CD45RA+ positively selected. This TCR was sampled from a man younger than 35 in good health. V usage is TRBV7-9 and J usage is TRBJ2-7; 12 nucleotides line up with TRBD2. This CDR3 reads CASSLLAGGLYEQYF. The CDR3 nucleotides read TGTGCCAGCAGCCTACTAGCGGGGGGACTCTACGAGCAGTACTTC.